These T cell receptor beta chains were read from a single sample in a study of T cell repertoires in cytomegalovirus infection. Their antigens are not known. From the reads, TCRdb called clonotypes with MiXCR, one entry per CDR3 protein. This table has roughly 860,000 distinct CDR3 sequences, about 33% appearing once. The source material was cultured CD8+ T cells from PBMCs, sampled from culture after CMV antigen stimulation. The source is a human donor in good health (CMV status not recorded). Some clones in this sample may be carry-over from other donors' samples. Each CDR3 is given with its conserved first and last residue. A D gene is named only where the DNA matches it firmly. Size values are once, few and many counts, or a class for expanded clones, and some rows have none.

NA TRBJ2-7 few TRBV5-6 TGTGCCAGCAGCTTGGCCGGAAGGTACGAGCAGTACTTC CASSLAGRYEQYF
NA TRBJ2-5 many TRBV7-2 TGTGCCAGCAGCTTAGAGATCGAAGAGACCCAGTACTTC CASSLEIEETQYF
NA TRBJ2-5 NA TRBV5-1 TGTGCCAGCAGCTTTAAAGGGCCCGGGGAGACCCAGTACTTC CASSFKGPGETQYF
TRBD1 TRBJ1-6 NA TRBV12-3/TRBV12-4 TGTGCCAGCAGTTTAAGGACAGGGGGGTTCTCCTATAATTCACCCCTCCACTTT CASSLRTGGFSYNSPLHF
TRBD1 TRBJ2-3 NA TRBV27 TGTGCCAGCAGTTTCCAGGGGGCCTCTAGCACAGATACGCAGTATTTT CASSFQGASSTDTQYF
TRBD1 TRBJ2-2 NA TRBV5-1 TGCGCCAGCAGCTGGGACAGCACCGGGGAGCTGTTTTTT CASSWDSTGELFF
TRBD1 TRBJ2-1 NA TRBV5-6 TGTGCCAGCAGCGGCAGGGGGCTATGGAATGAGCAGTTCTTC CASSGRGLWNEQFF
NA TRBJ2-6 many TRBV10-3 TGTGCCCTAAGCGCAGGGACTGGGGCCAACGTCCTGACTTTC CALSAGTGANVLTF
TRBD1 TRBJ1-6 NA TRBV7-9 TGTGCCAGCAGCCGCCCAGGGGGGATAAATTCACCCCTCCACTTT CASSRPGGINSPLHF
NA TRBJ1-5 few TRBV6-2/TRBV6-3 TGTGCCAGCAGTGGGCCCGGGTGGGCTTGGGGCAATCAGCCCCAGCATTTT CASSGPGWAWGNQPQHF
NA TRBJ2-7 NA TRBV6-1 TGTGCCAGCATCGGCCACCCTCGCGGTCAGGGGCCCTACGAGCAGTACTTC CASIGHPRGQGPYEQYF
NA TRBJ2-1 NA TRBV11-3 TGTGCCAGCAGCTTAGATCTTCCGGGGTCCTCCTACAATGAGCAGTTCTTC CASSLDLPGSSYNEQFF
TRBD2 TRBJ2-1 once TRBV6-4 TGTGCCAGCAGTGACTCTAGCGGGGCCAATGAGCAGTTCTTC CASSDSSGANEQFF
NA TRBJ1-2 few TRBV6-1 TGTGCCAGCAGTGAAGCCCCAACGTATGGCTACACCTTC CASSEAPTYGYTF
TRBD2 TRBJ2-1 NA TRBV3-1 TGTGCCAGCAGCCAAACTATGCTAGCGGGGGGGCACAATGAGCAGTTCTTC CASSQTMLAGGHNEQFF
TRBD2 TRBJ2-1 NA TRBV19 TGTGCCAGTTTACGGGGGGGGGGGAGTGAGCAGTTCTTC CASLRGGGSEQFF
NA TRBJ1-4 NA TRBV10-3 TGTGCCATCAGTGATGAGGGGCAGACCTTGGGAAAACTGTTTTTT CAISDEGQTLGKLFF
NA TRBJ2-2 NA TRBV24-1 TGTGCCACCAGTGACGGAACAGCGGGCGGGCTGTTTTTT CATSDGTAGGLFF
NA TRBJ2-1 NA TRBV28 TGTGCCAGCAGTTCGATCCCCGGGACACATTACAATGAGCAGTTCTTC CASSSIPGTHYNEQFF
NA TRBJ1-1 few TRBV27 TGTGCCAGCAGTTTATGGGGCCCGGGCGTCAAGAACACTGAAGCTTTCTTT CASSLWGPGVKNTEAFF
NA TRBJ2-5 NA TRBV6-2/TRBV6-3 TGTGCCAGCAGTTACTTCAGGGCAACCCAAGAGACCCAGTACTTC CASSYFRATQETQYF
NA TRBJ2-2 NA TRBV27 TGTGCCAGCAGTGTCATAGGGGGATCCGGGGAGCTGTTTTTT CASSVIGGSGELFF
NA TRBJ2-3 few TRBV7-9 TGTGCCAGCAGCCAGGGGATAGGGTCATATACGCAGTATTTT CASSQGIGSYTQYF
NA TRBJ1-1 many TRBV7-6 TGTGCCAGCAGCTTAAGAGCGGGACTTATAGACACTGAAGCTTTCTTT CASSLRAGLIDTEAFF
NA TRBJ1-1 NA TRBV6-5 TGTGCCAGCAGTTACTCGGGGGCCCCAACTGAAGCTTTCTTT CASSYSGAPTEAFF
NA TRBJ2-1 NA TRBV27 TGTGCCAGCAGTTTATCGGGGGCCATAAATGAGCAGTTCTTC CASSLSGAINEQFF
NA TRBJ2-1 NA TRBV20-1 TGCAGTGCTAGAGACTACAGCTCCTACAATGAGCAGTTCTTC CSARDYSSYNEQFF
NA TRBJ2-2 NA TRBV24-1 TGTGCCACCAGTGATTTGTCGGCACCCGGGGAGCTGTTTTTT CATSDLSAPGELFF
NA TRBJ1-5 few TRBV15 TGTGCCACCAGCCCAGGGAGCAATCAGCCCCAGCATTTT CATSPGSNQPQHF
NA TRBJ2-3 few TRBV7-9 TGTGCCAGCAGCTCCGGGGGGGACAGGGTAGCTACGCAGTATTTT CASSSGGDRVATQYF
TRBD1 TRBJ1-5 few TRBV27 TGTGCCAGCAGTCCGGGGACAGGGCTTTACCAGCCCCAGCATTTT CASSPGTGLYQPQHF
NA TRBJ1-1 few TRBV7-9 TGTGCCAGTAGGGTGGGGACGTCGGATGAAGCTTTCTTT CASRVGTSDEAFF
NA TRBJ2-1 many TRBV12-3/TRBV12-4 TGTGCCAGCACCGAGGACGGTTACAATGAGCAGTTCTTC CASTEDGYNEQFF
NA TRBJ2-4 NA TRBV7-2 TGTGCCAGCAGCTTAGTATCCGAAAAGAACATTCAGTACTTC CASSLVSEKNIQYF
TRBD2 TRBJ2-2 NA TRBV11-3 TGTGCCAGCAGCTTATACGAGCGGGGGGGCACCGGGGAGCTGTTTTTT CASSLYERGGTGELFF
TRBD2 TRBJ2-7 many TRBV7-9 TGTGCCAGCAGCTTGCTCCCAGCCGGGACTAGCGGATTATTCTCCTACGAGCAGTACTTC CASSLLPAGTSGLFSYEQYF
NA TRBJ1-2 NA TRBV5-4 TGTGCCAGCAGCTTGGTCGGTGTCCAACTTAACTATGGCTACACCTTC CASSLVGVQLNYGYTF
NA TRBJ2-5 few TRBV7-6 TGTGCCAGCAGCGACAGTAACAAAGAGACCCAGTACTTC CASSDSNKETQYF
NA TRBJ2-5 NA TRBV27 TGTGCCAGCAGTTTTTTCCGGGGGCGGGGAGAGACCCAGTACTTC CASSFFRGRGETQYF
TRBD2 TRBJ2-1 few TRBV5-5 TGTGCCAGCAGCGGGTTTGAGCGGGGCTACAATGAGCAGTTCTTC CASSGFERGYNEQFF
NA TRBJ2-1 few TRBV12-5 TGTGCTAGTGGTTTGGGGTTACCGGAAAAAAGCTCCTACAATGAGCAGTTCTTC CASGLGLPEKSSYNEQFF